The entry that follows covers one T cell receptor beta chain sequence. In its sample, this clone was seen a few times. The specificity of this receptor is unknown. Per-base qualities were not stored, and no clone one base away is much larger. Reading the germline V gene gives CDR1 MGHRA and CDR2 YSYEKL. Counted from cysteine to phenylalanine, this CDR3 has 16 amino acids. Here the CDR3 DNA is all that survives: 48 bases in frame from base 1. From V the trimming removes 4 bases and from J it removes 5 bases, while the gene matches leave 10 bases of the junction unaccounted for. The intended sense of this specimen's time point label: baseline before first vaccination. Samples from vaccinated people were obtained from the UK trials COV001 and COV002, which included a single-blind randomized controlled phase 2/3 trial of AZD1222 (ChAdOx1 nCoV-19) in healthy adults. Trial participant PBMC samples were collected at day 0 and day 28 after the second dose for TCRbeta chain sequencing.

This sample is drawn from a study of T cell responses to AZD1222 COVID-19 vaccine (dated by TCRdb to the early 2020s). With respect to the entire study: AZD1222 recipients with second doses at about 4 weeks or about 12 weeks were pooled, because spike-specific TCR depth and breadth did not differ between schedules. A total of 240 or so trial participants underwent TCR sequencing, of whom approximately 200 had received two doses of AZD1222 and 26 had received two doses of the MenACWY control vaccine. Trial participants were enrolled into age subgroups of 18-55, 56-69 and 70-plus years, which contained about 150, 27 and 61 TCR-sequenced participants, respectively. The investigation overall reported the following: Participants were mostly white British, with more females than males. The authors suggested clonal diversity may have been underestimated. Conclusions about previously exposed vaccinees are limited, since just five or six AZD1222 recipients were seropositive for SARS-CoV-2 at baseline. Because no day 14 peak-response samples were available, the repertoires could be characterized only after the peak T cell response. In the small 56-69-year group, the increase in depth fell short of significance, most likely because of low power. Spike-specific TCR breadth and depth rose significantly after two AZD1222 doses compared with day 0 and with MenACWY recipients. The whole spike protein was spanned by vaccine-associated CD4 TCRs, and dominant responses were seen in regions 160-218 and 743-854. Nearly half of unique spike-specific TCRs reportedly recognized epitopes outside regions mutated in the B.1.351 and B.1.1.7 variants.

The CDR3 regions of human TCRbeta chains were analyzed by immunosequencing. In the source study's methods: TCRs in the repertoires were matched against a reference library of SARS-CoV-2-specific TCRs that had been generated with the MIRA antigen-specificity platform. Breadth was defined as the fraction of unique TCRs that were SARS-CoV-2-associated, and depth was defined as the fraction of total T cells that were SARS-CoV-2-associated. Using the MIRA data, each spike-specific TCR was mapped to the spike region that the TCR reacts to and placed in a CD4 or CD8 class. Log10-transformed breadth and depth values were compared by one-way ANOVA with Sidak's multiple comparisons tests. TCRdb limited this immuneACCESS table to in-frame rearrangements with V and J called. A share of clones is missing; checked studies link under half to unresolved V genes, and the rest is unexplained. That table is the source of V, J and clone size, and D and trimming were worked out from the DNA. The sample table lists some 97,000 clones, roughly 89% of them with a count of one. Jointly, the top ten make up roughly 15% of the sample.

This clonotype originated in an adult in good health. The starting material was peripheral blood, obtained on day 0 of AZD1222 vaccination. Recombination connected TRBV4-1 to TRBJ2-1, and TRBD2 aligns with 8 junction nucleotides. The CDR3 protein is CASSPHGTRANNEQFF. The sequenced DNA: TGCGCCAGCAGCCCCCACGGGACTAGGGCCAACAATGAGCAGTTCTTC.